Below are 2 T cell receptor beta chains sequenced from a single sample in a study of T cells expressing NK-cell markers. TCRdb reprocessed the 5' RACE reads and reports one entry per CDR3 protein, with no DNA. This table holds some 410,000 distinct CDR3 sequences. The specimen sequenced was blood T cells: a sorted CD56 or NKG2C T cell subset, CD4+ or CD8+ T cells, or bulk PBMC T cells (not recorded which). The receptors originated from a woman between 18 and 70 years old in good health.

The chain has TRBV6-1 and TRBJ1-2. Germline-derived CDR1 and CDR2 are MNHNS and SASEGT. There are 15 residues in the CDR3. This CDR3 reads CASSRRTGTIYGYTF.

The V gene is TRBV5-1, the J gene TRBJ2-5; no DNA is available, so the TRBD1 call from TCRdb remains unchecked. The CDR3 consists of 13 residues. Per the germline V gene, CDR1 is SGHRS and CDR2 is YFSETQ. The CDR3 sequence is CASSPGQGKTQYF.